The 22 T cell receptor beta chains listed next were all sequenced from one sample in a study of blood T cells in healthy people across ages. Primers used in a second PCR of about 7 to 12 cycles were a sample-barcoded 5' primer and a J-beta primer mix. One entry per CDR3 protein, called by TCRdb with MiXCR from the 5' RACE reads. The sample lists about 780,000 distinct CDR3 sequences, 60% to 80% seen once, with roughly 25% in the top ten. Input material: blood. The source of these receptors is a man aged 25 to 45 in good health.

This clonotype was picked up a small number of times. V gene TRBV7-9 combines with J gene TRBJ2-6; 7 bases line up with TRBD1. V lost 5 bases, J lost 0 bases, and 7 bases stayed unmatched. Germline values: CDR1 SEHNR, CDR2 FQNEAQ (reference sequence). The CDR3 sequence is 17 residues long. The CDR3 DNA reads TGTGCCAGCAGCACCGGGACAGAGAACTCTGGGGCCAACGTCCTGACTTTC. Its translation is CASSTGTENSGANVLTF.

The J gene is TRBJ2-3, the V gene TRBV7-3; 12 nucleotides line up with TRBD1. Germline CDR1 is SGHTA and CDR2 is FQGTGA. The CDR3 covers 15 residues. With V trimmed by 4 bases and J by 4 bases, 3 bases remained unmatched. Here the CDR3 reads CASSWDRGPPDTQYF. In DNA form, the CDR3 reads TGTGCCAGCAGCTGGGACAGGGGGCCCCCAGATACGCAGTATTTT.

J is TRBJ2-3 and V is TRBV9, with 7 bases that match TRBD2. The CDR3 has 15 amino acids. The V and J ends lost 2 bases and 4 bases, in that order; junction bases with no gene match: 7. Germline-derived CDR1 and CDR2 are SGDLS and YYNGEE. The CDR3 is CASSVGGGYPDTQYF. CDR3 bases: TGTGCCAGCAGCGTCGGCGGGGGTTACCCAGATACGCAGTATTTT.

This clonotype appeared a few times. The V gene is TRBV6-2 or TRBV6-3, the J gene TRBJ2-1; D remains ambiguous. The CDR3 extends over 13 amino acids. V lost 5 bases and J lost 10, with 15 bases in between. CDR1 is MNHEY and CDR2 is SVGEGT in the germline V gene. Here the CDR3 reads CASSEGPMAEQFF. The CDR3 region has the DNA TGTGCCAGCAGTGAAGGACCCATGGCAGAGCAGTTCTTC.

This clonotype was seen only once. The junction differs from germline at one of its ends, possibly a read error. The V gene is TRBV4-3, the J gene TRBJ2-3, with 7 bases lining up with TRBD2. Germline loops: CDR1 LGHNA, CDR2 YSLEER. This CDR3 is 16 amino acids long. The CDR3 region has the DNA TGCGCCAGCAGCCAAGGGTCCGGGGAGGGCACAGGTACGCAGTATTTT. Its protein product is CASSQGSGEGTGTQYF.

V and J are TRBV7-2 and TRBJ2-5; D not certain. The V gene lost 3 bases and the J gene lost 2 bases, with 13 bases spanning the gap. The germline CDR1 and CDR2 sequences are SGHTA and FQGNSA. CDR3 length: 15 amino acids. This CDR3 reads CASSFNGVQQETQYF. In DNA form, the CDR3 reads TGTGCCAGCAGCTTCAATGGGGTACAACAAGAGACCCAGTACTTC.

In this sample, this clonotype turned up a few times. The chain employs TRBV20-1 and TRBJ2-3; D possibly corresponds to TRBD2 (6 bases). Germline V gene sequence: CDR1 DFQATT, CDR2 SNEGSKA (reference sequence). The V and J ends lost 5 bases and 2 bases respectively, with 14 bases between them. The CDR3 totals 14 residues. The CDR3 loop reads CSAPGAGNTDTQYF. The DNA of the CDR3 is TGCAGTGCTCCCGGGGCGGGGAACACAGATACGCAGTATTTT.

The J gene is TRBJ2-7, the V gene TRBV20-1; TRBD2 matches at 8 bases. The CDR3 spans 15 residues. V shed 3 bases and J 0 bases; nucleotides not matched to a gene: 7. Per the germline V gene, CDR1 is DFQATT and CDR2 is SNEGSKA (reference sequence). In nucleotides, the CDR3 is TGCAGTGCTAGCCCCTCAGCGGGGGCCTCCTACGAGCAGTACTTC. Translation: CSASPSAGASYEQYF.

V gene TRBV12-3 or TRBV12-4 combines with J gene TRBJ1-2; D remains ambiguous. The CDR3 is made up of 16 amino acids. V shed 5 bases and J shed 0 bases, with 16 bases lying between them. The CDR3 sequence is CASSRSTTLANYGYTF. CDR3 sequence (DNA): TGTGCCAGCAGTCGCAGTACCACGTTAGCTAACTATGGCTACACCTTC.

This clonotype was picked up a small number of times. The CDR3 DNA reads TGTGCCAGCAGCAACCCCCCCTCCTACGAGCAGTACTTC. It specifies CASSNPPSYEQYF. This rearrangement joins TRBV5-6 to TRBJ2-7; no clear D gene. The CDR3 sequence is 13 residues long. Trimming took off 4 bases at V and 0 bases at J, with 8 bases between the two ends. CDR1 is SGHDT and CDR2 is YYEEEE in the germline V gene.

This clonotype was picked up one time. The chain couples TRBV20-1 to TRBJ1-2; D possibly corresponds to TRBD1 (5 bases). This CDR3 has 14 residues. Trimming removed 1 base at V and 3 bases at J, with 12 bases between. Germline V gene lookup returns CDR1 DFQATT and CDR2 SNEGSKA (reference sequence). CDR3 sequence: CSARGDVIYYGYTF. CDR3 bases: TGCAGTGCTAGAGGGGACGTTATCTACTATGGCTACACCTTC.

The chain combines TRBV20-1 with TRBJ2-7, with 7 nucleotides matching TRBD1. This CDR3 spans 13 amino acids. The germline V gene has CDR1 DFQATT and CDR2 SNEGSKA (reference sequence). V lost 5 bases to trimming and J lost 1 base; unmatched junction nucleotides: 5. The CDR3 sequence: CSADRQGSYEQYF. CDR3 DNA: TGCAGTGCTGACCGACAGGGATCCTACGAGCAGTACTTC.

In its sample, this clonotype was seen many times. The chain uses TRBV20-1 and TRBJ2-7; D may be TRBD1 (6 bases). Germline V gives CDR1 DFQATT, CDR2 SNEGSKA (reference sequence). Trimming left V 0 bases short and J 3 bases short, with 9 bases between. The CDR3 is 13 residues long. This CDR3 is CSARDGTHYEQYF. The CDR3 coding sequence is TGCAGTGCTAGAGACGGGACACACTACGAGCAGTACTTC.

The chain is built from TRBV15 and TRBJ2-1; 8 bases map to TRBD1. Per germline, CDR1 LNHNV and CDR2 YYDKDF (reference sequence). The ends lost 3 bases at V and 3 bases at J; junction bases unmatched: 4. This CDR3 comprises 15 residues. The CDR3 nucleotides read TGTGCCACCAGCAGTAGGGGACAGGTCTACAATGAGCAGTTCTTC. Its protein product is CATSSRGQVYNEQFF.

This clonotype showed up just a few times. The chain links TRBV10-3 to TRBJ2-5, with D possibly TRBD1 on 5 matching bases. The DNA end lines up better with TRBJ2-7; the J call may be wrong. Per germline, CDR1 ENHRY and CDR2 SYGVKD. The CDR3 has 14 amino acids. CDR3 amino acids: CAISELQGISEQYF. CDR3 nucleotide sequence: TGTGCCATCAGTGAGTTGCAGGGAATTTCCGAGCAGTACTTC.

V gene TRBV6-2 or TRBV6-3 combines with J gene TRBJ2-1, with 9 bases identical to TRBD2. CDR1 and CDR2 from the germline V gene are MNHEY and SVGEGT. V was clipped by 6 bases and J by 8 bases; unmatched bases: 8. The CDR3 consists of 14 residues. CDR3 in amino acids: CASRTSGGRDEQFF. DNA for the CDR3: TGTGCCAGCAGGACCAGCGGGGGGCGGGATGAGCAGTTCTTC.

The chain joins TRBV5-1 to TRBJ2-3; the D gene is possibly TRBD2 (6 bases). The CDR3 spans 16 residues. V lost 4 bases and J lost 0, with 15 bases in between. Germline V gives CDR1 SGHRS, CDR2 YFSETQ. CDR3 bases: TGCGCCAGCAGCCAAGGACGGACTACTAGCACAGATACGCAGTATTTT. It codes for CASSQGRTTSTDTQYF.

The rearrangement joins TRBV30 to TRBJ2-7; either TRBD1 or TRBD2 may fit D (5 bases each). V was trimmed by 4 bases and J by 0 bases, leaving 13 bases between them. Germline CDR1 reads GTSNPN; CDR2 reads SVGIG (reference sequence). This CDR3 comprises 14 residues. The CDR3 DNA follows: TGTGCCTGGAAACGGGACGCCAGCTCCTACGAGCAGTACTTC. It encodes CAWKRDASSYEQYF. Together with reference TRBV30 and TRBJ2-7, the CDR3 gives the full variable domain: SQTIHQWPATLVQPVGSPLSLECTVEGTSNPNLYWYRQAAGRGLQLLFYSVGIGQISSEVPQNLSASRPQDRQFILSSKKLLLSDSGFYLCAWKRDASSYEQYFGPGTRLTVT.

This clonotype was found once. CDR3: CASKGTARGYGYTF. In DNA form, the CDR3 reads TGTGCCAGCAAAGGGACAGCCCGCGGTTATGGCTACACCTTC. The V gene is TRBV12-3 or TRBV12-4, the J gene TRBJ1-2, with 7 bases that match TRBD1. There are 14 residues in the CDR3. Germline trimming cut 7 bases from V and 5 bases from J; bases unmatched to any gene: 10.

The chain links TRBV12-3 or TRBV12-4 to TRBJ2-3; 9 bases are a match to TRBD1. Trimming at V came to 6 bases and at J to 3 bases, leaving 10 bases not matched to a gene. The CDR3 is 16 residues long. The CDR3: CASRGTGTGMTDTQYF. DNA of the CDR3: TGTGCCAGCAGGGGGACCGGGACAGGGATGACAGATACGCAGTATTTT.

This clonotype occurred a few times. CDR3 nucleotide sequence: TGTGCCAGTGGGGATCCGGGACAGGGGGGCCAGGAGCAGTTCTTC. Protein sequence: CASGDPGQGGQEQFF. The rearrangement joins TRBV2 to TRBJ2-1; 11 nucleotides agree with TRBD1. The ends lost 9 bases at V and 10 bases at J; junction bases unmatched: 14. There are 15 residues in the CDR3. Germline CDR1 and CDR2: SNHLY and FYNNEI.

This clonotype was counted many times. This CDR3 is CASSLGPSGRTTSYEQYF. DNA for the CDR3: TGTGCCAGCAGCTTAGGCCCCAGCGGGAGGACTACTTCCTACGAGCAGTACTTC. The gene calls are TRBV7-2 and TRBJ2-7; 9 nucleotides agree with TRBD2. This CDR3 contains 18 residues. Germline V gene lookup returns CDR1 SGHTA and CDR2 FQGNSA. V was pared by 1 base and J by 1 base, with 11 bases of the junction left unmatched.